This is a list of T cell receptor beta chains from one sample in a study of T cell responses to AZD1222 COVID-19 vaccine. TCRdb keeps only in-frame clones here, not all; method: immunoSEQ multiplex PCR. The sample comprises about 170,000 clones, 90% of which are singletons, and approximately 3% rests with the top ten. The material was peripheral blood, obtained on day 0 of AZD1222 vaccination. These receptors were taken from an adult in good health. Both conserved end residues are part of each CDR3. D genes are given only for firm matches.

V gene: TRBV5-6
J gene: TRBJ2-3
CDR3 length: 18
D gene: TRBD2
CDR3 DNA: TGTGCCAGCAGCTCCCCTTGGCCTAGCGGGGGGAGCACAGATACGCAGTATTTT
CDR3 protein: CASSSPWPSGGSTDTQYF

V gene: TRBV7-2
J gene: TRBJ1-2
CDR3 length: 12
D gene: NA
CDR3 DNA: TGTGCCAGCAGCCAACAGGGTGGTGGCTACACCTTC
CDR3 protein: CASSQQGGGYTF

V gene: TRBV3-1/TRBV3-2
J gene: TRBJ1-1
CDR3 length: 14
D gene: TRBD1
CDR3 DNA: TGTGCCAGCATCCGACAGGGGTCGGGCACTGAAGCTTTCTTT
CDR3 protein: CASIRQGSGTEAFF

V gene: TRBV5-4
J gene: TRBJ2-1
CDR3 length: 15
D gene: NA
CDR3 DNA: TGTGCCAGCAGCTTGCCTCGGGGGACGAACAATGAGCAGTTCTTC
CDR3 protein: CASSLPRGTNNEQFF

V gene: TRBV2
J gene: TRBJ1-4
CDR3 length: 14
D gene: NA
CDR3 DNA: TGTGCCATACCGTTGGGGGCCTCTAATGAAAAACTGTTTTTT
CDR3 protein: CAIPLGASNEKLFF

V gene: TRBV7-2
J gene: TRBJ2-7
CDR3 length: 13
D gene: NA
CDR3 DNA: TGTGCCAGCAGCTCCCCCCTAATATACGAGCAGTACTTC
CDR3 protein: CASSSPLIYEQYF

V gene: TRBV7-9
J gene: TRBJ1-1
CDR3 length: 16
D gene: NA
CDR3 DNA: TGTGCCAGCAGCTTAGTACGTTCAGGACTGAACACTGAAGCTTTCTTT
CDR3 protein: CASSLVRSGLNTEAFF

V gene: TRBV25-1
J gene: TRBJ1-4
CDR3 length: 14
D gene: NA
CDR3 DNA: TGTGCCAGCAGTGGCAGGATGGCTTATGAAAAACTGTTTTTT
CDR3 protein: CASSGRMAYEKLFF

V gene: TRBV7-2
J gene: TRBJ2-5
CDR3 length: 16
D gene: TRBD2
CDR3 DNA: TGTGCCAGCAGCTTGCGTGGGAGCGGGGGAACGGAGACCCAGTACTTC
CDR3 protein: CASSLRGSGGTETQYF

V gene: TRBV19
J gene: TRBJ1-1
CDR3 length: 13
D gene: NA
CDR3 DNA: TGTGCCAGCGGCCAGGGTCAGAACACTGAAGCTTTCTTT
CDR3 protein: CASGQGQNTEAFF

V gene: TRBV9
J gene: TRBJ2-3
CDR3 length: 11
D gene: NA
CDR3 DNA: TGTGCCAGCAGCGTAGGAGATACGCAGTATTTT
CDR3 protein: CASSVGDTQYF

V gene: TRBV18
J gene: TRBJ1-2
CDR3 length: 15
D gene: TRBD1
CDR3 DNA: TGTGCCAGCTCACCTGCGGGACAGGGAAACTATGGCTACACCTTC
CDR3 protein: CASSPAGQGNYGYTF

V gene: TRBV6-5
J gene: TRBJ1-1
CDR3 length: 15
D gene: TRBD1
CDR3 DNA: TGTGCCAGCAGTCCCCGGACAGGATCGGGCACTGAAGCTTTCTTT
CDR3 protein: CASSPRTGSGTEAFF